What follows are 2 T cell receptor beta chains derived from one specimen sequenced in a study of cytomegalovirus exposure and HLA in healthy donors. PCR involved 60 Vbeta and 13 Jbeta primers. The method was immunoSEQ multiplex PCR; TCRdb's version includes in-frame clones alone and lacks a portion of them. This sample has some 160,000 clones; around 77% occur once, and the top ten carry more than 2%. The source material was PBMCs. All receptors come from a man in his 60s in good health and CMV-seronegative.

The chain links TRBV11-2 to TRBJ2-3; a weak D match, TRBD2 (6 bases). The CDR3 spans 14 residues. V was shortened by 3 bases and J by 4 bases, with 11 bases between the two germline ends. The germline CDR1 and CDR2 sequences are SGHAT and FQNNGV. CDR3 nucleotide sequence: TGTGCCAGCAGCTTTAGCGGCGAGGCAGATACGCAGTATTTT. Its translation: CASSFSGEADTQYF. Variable domain in full (rest from reference TRBV11-2 and TRBJ2-3): EAGVAQSPRYKIIEKRQSVAFWCNPISGHATLYWYQQILGQGPKLLIQFQNNGVVDDSQLPKDRFSAERLKGVDSTLKIQPAKLEDSAVYLCASSFSGEADTQYFGPGTRLTVL.

This sequence joins TRBV9 and TRBJ1-6; D possibly corresponds to TRBD1 (5 bases). With 4 bases removed from V and 7 bases from J, the gap between germline ends came to 12 bases. Germline V gene lookup returns CDR1 SGDLS and CDR2 YYNGEE. The CDR3 extends over 14 amino acids. CDR3 in amino acids: CASSRGQINSPLHF. CDR3 DNA: TGTGCCAGCAGCCGAGGACAAATAAATTCACCCCTCCACTTT. The full variable domain, rest sourced from reference TRBV9 and TRBJ1-6, is DSGVTQTPKHLITATGQRVTLRCSPRSGDLSVYWYQQSLDQGLQFLIQYYNGEERAKGNILERFSAQQFPDLHSELNLSSLELGDSALYFCASSRGQINSPLHFGNGTRLTVT.